The rows below give T cell receptor beta chains drawn from one sample of a study of identical twins. TCRdb re-called the 5' RACE reads with MiXCR, one entry per CDR3 protein. The sample lists 450,000 or so distinct CDR3 sequences, around 24% seen once, with around 3% in the top ten. These data were likewise used in another study, on T cells expressing NK-cell markers.

Sequencing input: CD4+ T cells sorted from blood. These receptors came from a young woman in good health. Each CDR3 is given with its conserved first and last residue. Fields, in order: clone size, V gene, D gene, J gene, CDR3 DNA, CDR3 protein. A D gene is named only where the DNA matches it firmly. Clone size is not always given. Where it is, it says once, few, many or a class for expanded clones.

abundance: few
v_gene: TRBV27
d_gene: TRBD2
j_gene: TRBJ2-3
CDR3nt: TGTGCCGTTCACGGCGGGGGGGCCTTAACAGATACGCAGTATTTT
CDR3aa: CAVHGGGALTDTQYF

abundance: -
v_gene: TRBV19
d_gene: -
j_gene: TRBJ1-6
CDR3nt: TGTGCCAGTAGCCTAGAGGGGCAGCCCCTCCACTTT
CDR3aa: CASSLEGQPLHF

abundance: -
v_gene: TRBV20-1
d_gene: TRBD2
j_gene: TRBJ2-5
CDR3nt: TGCAGTGCTAGCCGGGGGGAACTCCAAGAGACCCAGTACTTC
CDR3aa: CSASRGELQETQYF

abundance: few
v_gene: TRBV7-2
d_gene: TRBD1
j_gene: TRBJ2-7
CDR3nt: TGTGCCAGCACGAAAGGGGACAGCCGAAACTACGAGCAGTACTTC
CDR3aa: CASTKGDSRNYEQYF

abundance: -
v_gene: TRBV5-5
d_gene: -
j_gene: TRBJ1-2
CDR3nt: TGTGCCAGCAGCTTTGAACCGGGTTATGGCTACACCTTC
CDR3aa: CASSFEPGYGYTF

abundance: -
v_gene: TRBV29-1
d_gene: TRBD2
j_gene: TRBJ2-3
CDR3nt: TGCAGCGTGAAGGGAACTAGCGGCACAGATACGCAGTATTTT
CDR3aa: CSVKGTSGTDTQYF

abundance: many
v_gene: TRBV5-1
d_gene: TRBD2
j_gene: TRBJ2-4
CDR3nt: TGCGCCAGCAGCTTGCAAGGGACTACCAAAAACATTCAGTACTTC
CDR3aa: CASSLQGTTKNIQYF

abundance: -
v_gene: TRBV5-6
d_gene: -
j_gene: TRBJ2-3
CDR3nt: TGTGCCAGCAGCTGGGGGGCCAGGGGTGTTGGCACAGATACGCAGTATTTT
CDR3aa: CASSWGARGVGTDTQYF

abundance: -
v_gene: TRBV12-3/TRBV12-4
d_gene: TRBD1
j_gene: TRBJ1-6
CDR3nt: TGTGCCAGCAGTTTGACAGGGGACGGTTCACCCCTCCACTTT
CDR3aa: CASSLTGDGSPLHF

abundance: few
v_gene: TRBV3-1
d_gene: -
j_gene: TRBJ2-1
CDR3nt: TGTGCCAGCAGCCAGCTGAGCGCCAATGAGCAGTTCTTC
CDR3aa: CASSQLSANEQFF

abundance: few
v_gene: TRBV20-1
d_gene: -
j_gene: TRBJ2-2
CDR3nt: TGCAGTGCATTCCTGCGGGGGCGTAGAGGGTGGACCGGGGAGCTGTTTTTT
CDR3aa: CSAFLRGRRGWTGELFF

abundance: -
v_gene: TRBV25-1
d_gene: TRBD2
j_gene: TRBJ2-3
CDR3nt: TGTGCCAGCAGTGAACCGGGACTACATACGCAGTATTTT
CDR3aa: CASSEPGLHTQYF

abundance: -
v_gene: TRBV28
d_gene: -
j_gene: TRBJ2-7
CDR3nt: TGTGCCAGCAGTCCCATCTGGTACGAGCAGTACTTC
CDR3aa: CASSPIWYEQYF

abundance: few
v_gene: TRBV7-2
d_gene: -
j_gene: TRBJ2-1
CDR3nt: TGTGCCAGCAGCTTACCAGAGAAAGGGGAGCAGTTCTTC
CDR3aa: CASSLPEKGEQFF

abundance: few
v_gene: TRBV5-5
d_gene: -
j_gene: TRBJ2-7
CDR3nt: TGTGCCAGCAGCTTAACAGGTCCTGCCTACGAGCAGTACTTC
CDR3aa: CASSLTGPAYEQYF

abundance: few
v_gene: TRBV5-1
d_gene: TRBD1
j_gene: TRBJ2-7
CDR3nt: TGCGCCAGCAGCTTGATGGCCGGGACAGCGAGATCCTACGAGCAGTACTTC
CDR3aa: CASSLMAGTARSYEQYF

abundance: -
v_gene: TRBV11-3
d_gene: -
j_gene: TRBJ1-2
CDR3nt: TGTGCCAGCAGCTTTAGGGGCCTATATGGCTACACCTTC
CDR3aa: CASSFRGLYGYTF

abundance: many
v_gene: TRBV5-1
d_gene: TRBD2
j_gene: TRBJ2-1
CDR3nt: TGCGCCAGCAGCCCGACCGCGGGAGGTAATGAGCAGTTCTTC
CDR3aa: CASSPTAGGNEQFF

abundance: many
v_gene: TRBV29-1
d_gene: -
j_gene: TRBJ2-1
CDR3nt: TGCAGCGTTGAAGACTACAATGAGCAGTTCTTC
CDR3aa: CSVEDYNEQFF

abundance: few
v_gene: TRBV7-2
d_gene: TRBD2
j_gene: TRBJ2-1
CDR3nt: TGTGCCAGCAGCCGATCAGCGGGGAGCTCCTACAATGAGCAGTTCTTC
CDR3aa: CASSRSAGSSYNEQFF

abundance: -
v_gene: TRBV28
d_gene: -
j_gene: TRBJ1-1
CDR3nt: TGTGCCAGCAGCCCACCGGCGAGGGGTCGGGCTGAAGCTTTCTTT
CDR3aa: CASSPPARGRAEAFF

abundance: many
v_gene: TRBV20-1
d_gene: -
j_gene: TRBJ1-1
CDR3nt: TGCAGTGCCGCCACGGTGAACACTGAAGCTTTCTTT
CDR3aa: CSAATVNTEAFF

abundance: few
v_gene: TRBV29-1
d_gene: TRBD1
j_gene: TRBJ1-3
CDR3nt: TGCAGCGTCCGGACAGGGGGAAACACCATATATTTT
CDR3aa: CSVRTGGNTIYF

abundance: many
v_gene: TRBV10-3
d_gene: TRBD1
j_gene: TRBJ2-3
CDR3nt: TGTGCCATCGCCGGGACAGAAGGTCAGGATACGCAGTATTTT
CDR3aa: CAIAGTEGQDTQYF

abundance: few
v_gene: TRBV20-1
d_gene: -
j_gene: TRBJ2-2
CDR3nt: TGCAGTGCTAGAGATGCGGTAGGCGAGAACACCGGGGAGCTGTTTTTT
CDR3aa: CSARDAVGENTGELFF

abundance: few
v_gene: TRBV12-3/TRBV12-4
d_gene: TRBD2
j_gene: TRBJ2-5
CDR3nt: TGTGCCAGCAGTTTTACTAGCGGGGGGGCCCGGGTCCAGTACTTC
CDR3aa: CASSFTSGGARVQYF

abundance: few
v_gene: TRBV10-3
d_gene: -
j_gene: TRBJ1-5
CDR3nt: TGTGCCATCAGTGCGACTTCGGGTGATCAGCCCCAGCATTTT
CDR3aa: CAISATSGDQPQHF

abundance: -
v_gene: TRBV12-3/TRBV12-4
d_gene: TRBD2
j_gene: TRBJ2-5
CDR3nt: TGTGCCAGCAGTTTAGAGGGGCCGGGAGCGGGAGGGCCGGGAGAGACCCAGTACTTC
CDR3aa: CASSLEGPGAGGPGETQYF

abundance: few
v_gene: TRBV11-1
d_gene: TRBD1
j_gene: TRBJ2-4
CDR3nt: TGTGCCAGCAGCCCAACCCCCGGGACAGGGCGACTAGCCAAAAACATTCAGTACTTC
CDR3aa: CASSPTPGTGRLAKNIQYF

abundance: few
v_gene: TRBV7-2
d_gene: -
j_gene: TRBJ2-1
CDR3nt: TGTGCCAGCAGTCAAACGGAAGCGGGCCAGTTCTTC
CDR3aa: CASSQTEAGQFF

abundance: -
v_gene: TRBV24-1
d_gene: TRBD1
j_gene: TRBJ1-1
CDR3nt: TGTGCCACCAGTGATATGGACAGGGGTGTGGGAGCTTTCTTT
CDR3aa: CATSDMDRGVGAFF

abundance: few
v_gene: TRBV20-1
d_gene: TRBD2
j_gene: TRBJ2-6
CDR3nt: TGCAGTGCTAGATCCGGGACTAGCGGCTCTGGGGCCAACGTCCTGACTTTC
CDR3aa: CSARSGTSGSGANVLTF

abundance: few
v_gene: TRBV12-3/TRBV12-4
d_gene: -
j_gene: TRBJ2-2
CDR3nt: TGTGCCAGCAGTTTACGGGCCGCGAACACCGGGGAGCTGTTTTTT
CDR3aa: CASSLRAANTGELFF

abundance: few
v_gene: TRBV19
d_gene: TRBD1
j_gene: TRBJ2-2
CDR3nt: TGTGCCAGTAGTTCCTGGACAGGGGGCTCCTTAACCGGGGAGCTGTTTTTT
CDR3aa: CASSSWTGGSLTGELFF

abundance: -
v_gene: TRBV20-1
d_gene: -
j_gene: TRBJ2-2
CDR3nt: TGCAGTGCTAGAGGGGGGGGCGCGTACACCGGGGAGCTGTTTTTT
CDR3aa: CSARGGGAYTGELFF

abundance: -
v_gene: TRBV3-1
d_gene: TRBD2
j_gene: TRBJ2-7
CDR3nt: TGTGCCAGCAGCCAAGTAGCGGGAGGGCCAAAGCAGTACTTC
CDR3aa: CASSQVAGGPKQYF

abundance: many
v_gene: TRBV5-1
d_gene: TRBD1
j_gene: TRBJ2-1
CDR3nt: TGCGCCAGCAGCTATACAGGACAGGGGATCAATGAGCAGTTCTTC
CDR3aa: CASSYTGQGINEQFF

abundance: -
v_gene: TRBV11-2
d_gene: -
j_gene: TRBJ2-1
CDR3nt: TGTGCCAGCAGGCGACCGGGAACTAGCAATGAGCAGTTCTTC
CDR3aa: CASRRPGTSNEQFF

abundance: -
v_gene: TRBV6-1
d_gene: -
j_gene: TRBJ1-2
CDR3nt: TGTGCCAGCAGTCCAGGGTTAGGGCTTAACTATGGCTACACCTTC
CDR3aa: CASSPGLGLNYGYTF

abundance: -
v_gene: TRBV5-1
d_gene: -
j_gene: TRBJ1-2
CDR3nt: TGCGCCAGCAGCCCGAGGGGGGGCGCCAGCTATGGCTACACCTTC
CDR3aa: CASSPRGGASYGYTF

abundance: -
v_gene: TRBV20-1
d_gene: -
j_gene: TRBJ2-3
CDR3nt: TGCAGTGCCACCTCAAACAGGGTAACAGATACGCAGTATTTT
CDR3aa: CSATSNRVTDTQYF

abundance: once
v_gene: TRBV18
d_gene: -
j_gene: TRBJ2-3
CDR3nt: TGTGCCAGCTCACCGCGACAGGCTACGCAGTATTTT
CDR3aa: CASSPRQATQYF